The 21 T cell receptor beta chains presented below share a single source sample, sequenced in a study of spatial heterogeneity in lung cancer. Time point in this sample: blood at routine non-recurrence follow-up after resection. Unsorted tumor, nontumor lung tissue or cryopreserved PBMC supplied the whole RNA. TCRdb re-called the 5' RACE reads with MiXCR, one entry per CDR3 protein. The sample records around 110,000 distinct CDR3 sequences, 12% being singletons. The source was PBMCs, collected at follow-up. Receptors were obtained from a male donor with early-stage non-small cell lung cancer.

The sample holds a few counts of this clonotype. The chain is built from TRBV24-1 and TRBJ2-3, with 11 nucleotides matching TRBD1. Germline assignment: CDR1 KGHDR and CDR2 SFDVKD. The junction had 12 bases not matched to a gene; V was cut back by 7 bases and J by 7 bases. The CDR3 loop spans 16 amino acids. CDR3 nucleotide sequence: TGTGCCACCAGGGGGGGACCGGGACAGGGGGACAATACGCAGTATTTT. Amino acid sequence: CATRGGPGQGDNTQYF.

With regard to this clonotype: The missing conserved phenylalanine or tryptophan at the end of this CDR3 makes a read error likely. V gene TRBV5-1 combines with J gene TRBJ1-2; tentative D call: TRBD1 (5 bases). Per germline, CDR1 SGHRS and CDR2 YFSETQ. V dropped 0 bases and J dropped 6 bases, with 15 bases sitting between them. The CDR3 has 15 amino acids. DNA for the CDR3: TGCGCCAGCAGCTTGGGAGGTAGGGGCGGCGATGGCTACACCTCC. Translated: CASSLGGRGGDGYTS.

This clonotype was recorded a few times. V is TRBV12-3 or TRBV12-4 and J is TRBJ2-1; the match to TRBD1 covers 8 bases. V lost 6 bases, J lost 9 bases, and 10 bases stayed unmatched. The CDR3 spans 14 residues. The CDR3 DNA reads as TGTGCCAGCAGCTTGAGGACAGGGTTAGGTGAGCAGTTCTTC. Translated, it gives CASSLRTGLGEQFF.

By share, this clonotype counts as medium-sized (0.01 to 0.1%). The rearrangement links TRBV10-3 to TRBJ2-3; 9 nucleotides line up with TRBD2. The CDR3 has 14 residues. Germline trimming cut 5 bases from V and 4 bases from J; bases unmatched to any gene: 4. Looked up from germline, CDR1 is ENHRY and CDR2 is SYGVKD. For the CDR3, the DNA is TGTGCCATCAGTAGAGGCGGGGGGGCAGATACGCAGTATTTT. Protein sequence: CAISRGGGADTQYF.

This clonotype was seen ten or more times. CDR3 protein: CSAFNNEQYF. CDR3 DNA sequence: TGCAGTGCGTTTAATAACGAGCAGTACTTC. The chain is built from TRBV20-1 and TRBJ2-7; no reliable D call. Germline CDR1 reads DFQATT; CDR2 reads SNEGSKA (reference sequence). The CDR3 loop spans 10 amino acids. Deletions cut 6 bases from V and 5 bases from J, with 8 bases between.

Note on this clonotype: A clone one base away is much larger, so this may be a read error. The chain recombines TRBV28 with TRBJ1-2, with D unresolved. This CDR3 contains 15 residues. V lost 4 bases and J 0 bases, leaving 12 bases between the germline ends. Germline V gives CDR1 MDHEN, CDR2 SYDVKM. The chain's CDR3 is CASSWGRLANYGYTF. The CDR3, as DNA: TGTGCCAGCAGTTGGGGTAGGTTAGCTAACTATGGCTACACCTTC.

This clonotype was found a few times. CDR3 region: CASLGQGVTGELFF. Here the CDR3 DNA reads TGTGCCAGCCTCGGACAGGGGGTCACCGGGGAGCTGTTTTTT. The gene calls are TRBV6-6 and TRBJ2-2; 10 bases line up with TRBD1. Germline V lookup: CDR1 MNHNY, CDR2 SVGAGI (reference sequence). The trim removed 8 bases at V and 4 bases at J, leaving 4 bases unmatched. The CDR3 has 14 amino acids.

The gene calls are TRBV6-5 and TRBJ1-5, with a weak D call TRBD1 (6 bases). This CDR3 region has 15 residues. Germline loops: CDR1 MNHEY, CDR2 SVGAGI. V was trimmed by 2 bases and J by 5 bases, leaving 13 bases between them. The CDR3 is CASSYKPTGDQPQHF. CDR3 DNA: TGTGCCAGCAGTTACAAACCGACAGGAGATCAGCCCCAGCATTTT.

This clonotype was seen only a few times. The V and J genes are TRBV28 and TRBJ2-1; D is unresolved. The germline CDR1 and CDR2 sequences are MDHEN and SYDVKM. V was cut by 4 bases and J by 9 bases, with 10 bases left in between. This CDR3 is built from 12 residues. CDR3 sequence reads: CASSSAMSEQFF. CDR3 nucleotide sequence: TGTGCCAGCAGTTCCGCGATGTCTGAGCAGTTCTTC.

This chain connects TRBV10-2 to TRBJ1-1; D unresolved. CDR3 size: 12 residues. V dropped 5 bases and J dropped 1 base, with 5 bases sitting between them. In germline, CDR1 is WSHSY, CDR2 SAAADI. The CDR3 region is CASSTPNTEAFF. DNA of the CDR3: TGCGCCAGCAGTACTCCGAACACTGAAGCTTTCTTT.

This clonotype was picked up a small number of times. The chain recombines TRBV7-9 with TRBJ2-5; D gene uncertain. The CDR3 is 13 amino acids. Trimming pared 5 bases from V and 4 bases from J, leaving 11 bases between. The germline V gene encodes CDR1 SEHNR and CDR2 FQNEAQ (reference sequence). The CDR3: CASSIGLTETQYF. The CDR3 DNA is TGTGCCAGCAGCATTGGATTGACAGAGACCCAGTACTTC.

This clonotype was seen a handful of times. This chain uses TRBV7-9 with TRBJ2-2, with a possible D match to TRBD1 (5 bases). The CDR3 sequence is 14 residues long. Trimming pared 5 bases from V and 3 bases from J, leaving 10 bases between. CDR1 and CDR2 from the germline V gene are SEHNR and FQNEAQ (reference sequence). The CDR3 reads CASSPGRDTGELFF. The CDR3 coding sequence is TGTGCCAGCAGCCCAGGGCGAGACACCGGGGAGCTGTTTTTT.

The V call is TRBV11-2, the J call TRBJ1-3; 7 bases are a match to TRBD1. The CDR3 runs 16 residues. Germline V gives CDR1 SGHAT, CDR2 FQNNGV. V trimming: 8 bases; J trimming: 0 bases; junction bases outside the gene matches: 10. The CDR3 DNA is TGTGCCAGCTGCCTAGGACAGGTCCTCTCTGGAAACACCATATATTTT. It is translated as CASCLGQVLSGNTIYF.

This clonotype was seen more than once but under ten times. The chain links TRBV18 to TRBJ2-2, with D perhaps TRBD2 (6 bases). Germline V gene lookup returns CDR1 KGHSH and CDR2 LQKENI. The CDR3 sequence is 19 residues long. V was trimmed by 2 bases and J by 1 base, leaving 20 bases between them. The CDR3 DNA is TGTGCCAGCTCACCATTTCGTTTCTCGGGACTGGTGAACACCGGGGAGCTGTTTTTT. Translation: CASSPFRFSGLVNTGELFF.

The chain recombines TRBV6-1 with TRBJ1-1; D remains ambiguous. Per germline, CDR1 MNHNS and CDR2 SASEGT. The CDR3 is 16 amino acids. V was clipped by 2 bases and J by 2 bases, with 15 bases between them. The CDR3 DNA sequence: TGTGCCAGCAGTGAAAACTCCCGAAGGCAAAACACTGAAGCTTTCTTT. This gives the protein CASSENSRRQNTEAFF.

The chain links TRBV11-1 to TRBJ2-7, with unresolved D. From germline, CDR1 is SGHAT and CDR2 FQDESV (reference sequence). The CDR3 contains 12 residues. V was pared by 5 bases and J by 2 bases, with 7 bases between. The CDR3 region is CASSLDTYEQYF. The DNA of the CDR3 is TGTGCCAGCAGCCTTGATACCTACGAGCAGTACTTC. Complete variable domain (other parts from reference TRBV11-1 and TRBJ2-7): EAEVAQSPRYKITEKSQAVAFWCDPISGHATLYWYRQILGQGPELLVQFQDESVVDDSQLPKDRFSAERLKGVDSTLKIQPAELGDSAMYLCASSLDTYEQYFGPGTRLTVT.

The chain carries TRBV19 and TRBJ2-3; the match to TRBD2 covers 15 bases. The length of the CDR3 is 17 residues. The trim removed 3 bases at V and 3 bases at J, leaving 4 bases unmatched. Germline lookup yields CDR1 LNHDA and CDR2 SQIVND (reference sequence). CDR3 bases: TGTGCCAGTAGTATTGGGACTAGCGGGGGGATTACAGATACGCAGTATTTT. Residues: CASSIGTSGGITDTQYF.

The sample holds many counts of this clonotype. The V gene is TRBV29-1, the J gene TRBJ2-7, with D uncertain. The CDR3 loop spans 13 amino acids. Trimming shortened V by 0 bases and J by 1 base, and 7 bases separated the two germline ends. CDR1 and CDR2 from the germline V gene are SQVTM and ANQGSEA. The CDR3 spells CSVEDWQSYEQYF. The CDR3 DNA reads TGCAGCGTTGAAGATTGGCAATCCTACGAGCAGTACTTC.

This clonotype was observed a few times. J is TRBJ1-6 and V is TRBV27, with a possible D match to TRBD1 (5 bases). CDR3 size: 17 residues. V was cut by 5 bases and J by 0 bases, with 14 bases left in between. The germline V gene has CDR1 MNHEY and CDR2 SMNVEV (reference sequence). The DNA of the CDR3 is TGTGCCAGCAGTCGGGACTCCTTGAGCTCCTATAATTCACCCCTCCACTTT. Amino acids: CASSRDSLSSYNSPLHF.

The V call is TRBV5-6, the J call TRBJ2-7, with unresolved D. This CDR3 is 14 amino acids long. The V gene lost 6 bases and the J gene lost 0 bases, with 13 bases spanning the gap. Germline V lookup: CDR1 SGHDT, CDR2 YYEEEE. The CDR3 sequence: CASTDLTLSYEQYF. CDR3 bases: TGTGCCAGCACCGATTTGACTCTCTCCTACGAGCAGTACTTC.

This clonotype was recorded at least ten times. The chain uses TRBV20-1 and TRBJ1-5; 9 nucleotides match TRBD1. The CDR3 loop spans 13 amino acids. V dropped 6 bases and J dropped 5; count of bases not matched to a gene: 5. Germline CDR1 is DFQATT and CDR2 is SNEGSKA (reference sequence). The CDR3 region is CSAQGQGDQPQHF. The CDR3 region has the DNA TGCAGTGCACAGGGACAGGGTGATCAGCCCCAGCATTTT.